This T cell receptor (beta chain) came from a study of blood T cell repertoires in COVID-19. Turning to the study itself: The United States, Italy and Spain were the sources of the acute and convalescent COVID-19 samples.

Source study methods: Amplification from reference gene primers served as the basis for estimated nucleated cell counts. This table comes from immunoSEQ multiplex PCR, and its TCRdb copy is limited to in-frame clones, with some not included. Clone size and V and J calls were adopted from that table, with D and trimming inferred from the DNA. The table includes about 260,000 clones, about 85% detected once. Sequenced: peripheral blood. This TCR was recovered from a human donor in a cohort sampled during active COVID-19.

The chain's CDR3 is CASSDLGQGSYEQYF. The CDR3 bases are TGTGCCAGCAGTGACTTGGGACAGGGTTCATACGAGCAGTACTTC. V is TRBV2 and J is TRBJ2-7, with 9 bases that match TRBD1. The CDR3 consists of 15 residues. The V gene's germline CDR1 is SNHLY and CDR2 FYNNEI. The V segment lost 3 bases and the J segment 4 bases; nucleotides outside the gene matches: 7.